This T cell receptor (beta chain) was obtained from a study of shared clonotypes between healthy human individuals (dated by TCRdb to between 2020 and 2021). As for the study more broadly: A couple of women and three men aged 18 to 49 years were included in the cohort. Blood TCR repertoires of about 5 healthy adults were deeply sequenced to estimate repertoire size and the extent of clonotype sharing between individuals. To increase sequencing depth and limit assay-specific biases, different laboratories used diverse techniques to prepare libraries and sequence TCR repertoires. Each donor's leukapheresis produced roughly between roughly 0.9 and 8.9 billion PBMCs.

The donors were healthy, HIV-negative adults with no recently reported acute infections or vaccinations. Every donor was a Caucasian adult residing in Nashville, Tennessee, USA. In the unsorted samples, 70 million to 90 million PBMCs were counted, and genomic DNA was extracted using the QIAamp DNA Blood Mini kit. Blood was obtained by leukapheresis, after which PBMCs were separated by Ficoll-Histopaque density gradient centrifugation and cryopreserved in liquid nitrogen vapor phase. CDR1 SGHVS and CDR2 FNYEAQ were looked up in the germline V gene. The CDR3 holds 14 amino acids from the cysteine to the phenylalanine. Only the CDR3 DNA stays, 42 bases, in frame from base 1. Trimming at the junction amounts to 5 bases on V and 3 bases on J, and the germline ends lie 10 bases apart. General findings and caveats noted by the study authors: Pairwise subsampling led to the expectation that sequencing depth would affect the degree of clonotype sharing among donors. Sampling was restricted to blood, and TCR repertoires in tissue are likely to differ from TCR repertoires in blood. Because the study included only a small number of donors, the genetic and exposure-history diversity represented was limited.

Using the deep immunoSEQ assay, TCR CDR3 regions were amplified from genomic DNA by multiplex PCR. For each cell subset, the extracted genomic DNA was distributed evenly across all wells of several immunoSEQ 96-well plates, and each plate served as one replicate. For unsorted PBMC, each replicate PCR was loaded with 300 to 350 ng genomic DNA, equivalent to about 30,000 T cell genomes. Unsorted PBMC genomic DNA was sequenced across ten immunoSEQ deep assay plates. Purified libraries were measured with a Qubit 3.0 fluorometer, size-checked on a Bioanalyzer 2100, and measured again with the KAPA Library Quantification kit. Every immunoSEQ 96-well plate was sequenced on a separate single-read 150-cycle Illumina NextSeq 550 flow cell. Per the source publication's procedure: Because only junctional sequences without quality scores were contained in the immunoSEQ output, filtering matching that applied to full-length reads could not be performed. To assign V/J genes and CDR3, sequences were annotated using PyIR, a Python wrapper for IgBLAST v1.9, with IMGT germline references. Reads were filtered out if the reads had weak V/J assignments (E-value above 1e-6), no CDR3, stop codons, out-of-frame junctions, or ambiguous translated residues. V3J clonotypes were defined as sequences sharing the same inferred V gene, J gene, and CDR3 amino acid sequence. The percentage overlap between two repertoires was calculated by dividing the number of shared unique clonotypes by the size of the smaller repertoire. RTK rarefaction, the Chao1 estimator, and Recon v2.1 estimates of unobserved clonotypes were used to assess repertoire richness. Drawn from immuneACCESS, this table holds only the in-frame rearrangements with V and J called that TCRdb kept. Clones are partly lost; checked studies trace under half to an unresolved V gene and leave the rest unexplained. V, J and clone size were drawn from that table, and D and trimming were deduced from the DNA. This sample holds 490,000 or so clones; around 78% were observed only once. Clones ranked in the top ten supply over 10% of the sample.

As for this clone: There is no known antigen for this receptor. No much larger clone is present one base from it, and per-base qualities are unavailable.

The chain is assembled from TRBV7-6 and TRBJ2-2, and perhaps TRBD1 as D gene, on 7 matching bases. Sequenced sample: PBMCs. This clonotype was sampled from a woman in her thirties or forties in good health. Some clones in this sample may be carry-over from other donors' samples. The DNA is as follows: TGTGCCAGCAGCGCGGGACAGTACACCGGGGAGCTGTTTTTT. Its amino acids are CASSAGQYTGELFF.